A single sample gave rise to the 25 T cell receptor beta chains below, sequenced in a study of T cells in Graves' hyperthyroidism and ophthalmopathy. The TCR beta CDR3 regions underwent amplification using RNA transcripts as the source. TCR CDR3 underwent first-round RT-PCR with the HTBI primer set. In TCRdb, the multiplex PCR reads were re-called with MiXCR into one record per CDR3 protein. There are a few hundred thousand distinct CDR3 sequences in the sample; around 16% occur only once, and around 6.6% lies in the top ten. Sequenced material: blood. These receptor sequences come from a woman aged 30 to 39 with Graves' hyperthyroidism.

This clonotype was seen at least ten times. The chain joins TRBV28 to TRBJ2-7, with 7 bases that match TRBD2. CDR3 size: 14 residues. The ends lost 2 bases at V and 6 bases at J; junction bases unmatched: 7. Germline CDR1 and CDR2: MDHEN and SYDVKM. The CDR3 coding sequence is TGTGCCAGCAGTTTAGGACTAGGCTTTTTCGAGCAGTACTTC. It codes for CASSLGLGFFEQYF.

This clonotype was recorded many times. The DNA for the CDR3 is TGTGCCAGCAGTTACACATATTTATCCGGCGCTTTCTTT. This codes for CASSYTYLSGAFF. The J gene is TRBJ1-1, the V gene TRBV6-5; no clear D. Trimming shortened V by 2 bases and J by 11 bases, and 15 bases separated the two germline ends. Germline V CDR1 and CDR2: MNHEY, SVGAGI. The CDR3 spans 13 residues.

The J gene is TRBJ2-7, the V gene TRBV7-9; D not certain. This CDR3 region has 14 residues. V lost 6 bases to trimming and J lost 0 bases, with 12 bases between them. CDR1 and CDR2 (germline): SEHNR, FQNEAQ (reference sequence). This CDR3 reads CASSSFKNSYEQYF. The CDR3 region has the DNA TGTGCCAGCAGTAGTTTTAAAAACTCCTACGAGCAGTACTTC.

This clonotype showed up many times. This sequence joins TRBV3-1 and TRBJ1-6, with D unclear. Germline-derived CDR1 and CDR2 are LGHDT and YNNKEL (reference sequence). Trimming removed 1 base at V and 9 bases at J, with 7 bases between. This CDR3 spans 13 amino acids. CDR3: CASSQGVSSPLHF. As DNA, the CDR3 is TGTGCCAGCAGCCAAGGGGTTTCTTCACCCCTCCACTTT. Full variable domain (rest looked up from reference TRBV3-1 and TRBJ1-6): DTAVSQTPKYLVTQMGNDKSIKCEQNLGHDTMYWYKQDSKKFLKIMFSYNNKELIINETVPNRFSPKSPDKAHLNLHINSLELGDSAVYFCASSQGVSSPLHFGNGTRLTVT.

This clonotype showed up many times. V and J are TRBV12-3 or TRBV12-4 and TRBJ1-1, with D tentatively TRBD1 (6 bases). CDR3 length: 14 residues. V lost 3 bases and J lost 5, with 13 bases in between. CDR3 DNA: TGTGCCAGCAGTTTGTTTGCAGGGGTTACTGAAGCTTTCTTT. It yields the protein CASSLFAGVTEAFF.

This clonotype was observed a few times. J is TRBJ2-5 and V is TRBV20-1, with TRBD2 matching over 9 bases. CDR3 length: 15 amino acids. The trim removed 1 base at V and 5 bases at J, leaving 8 bases unmatched. Germline lookup yields CDR1 DFQATT and CDR2 SNEGSKA (reference sequence). For the CDR3, the DNA is TGCAGTGCTAGAGTAGCGGGAGCGAGTAGGGAGACCCAGTACTTC. It translates to CSARVAGASRETQYF.

In this sample, this clonotype turned up a few times. This chain links TRBV24-1 with TRBJ2-3; 12 bases agree with TRBD2. V trimming: 4 bases; J trimming: 0 bases; junction bases outside the gene matches: 4. Germline V CDR1 and CDR2: KGHDR, SFDVKD. The CDR3 consists of 17 residues. The CDR3 here is CATSELTSGRSTDTQYF. The CDR3 DNA reads as TGTGCCACCAGTGAGCTTACTAGCGGGAGGAGCACAGATACGCAGTATTTT.

This clonotype was seen a handful of times. J is TRBJ2-3 and V is TRBV20-1, with D tentatively TRBD1 (6 bases). The CDR3 covers 14 residues. Germline V gene sequence: CDR1 DFQATT, CDR2 SNEGSKA (reference sequence). V was clipped by 2 bases and J by 6 bases, with 15 bases between them. This CDR3 reads CSARLDSPGDTQYF. In DNA form, the CDR3 reads TGCAGTGCTAGACTGGACAGCCCTGGGGATACGCAGTATTTT.

This clonotype was seen only a few times. The chain couples TRBV4-3 to TRBJ1-2; the match to TRBD1 covers 7 bases. This CDR3 has 16 amino acids. Germline lookup yields CDR1 LGHNA and CDR2 YSLEER. Trimming at V came to 4 bases and at J to 5 bases, leaving 13 bases not matched to a gene. CDR3 nucleotide sequence: TGCGCCAGCAGCCTGACCTCGACAGGGTCTACGTATGGCTACACCTTC. Protein: CASSLTSTGSTYGYTF.

This clonotype has a handful of counts. V usage is TRBV7-9 and J usage is TRBJ2-7; unclear D gene. This CDR3 spans 13 amino acids. Trimming stripped 5 bases from V and 4 bases from J, with 12 bases between. Per germline, CDR1 SEHNR and CDR2 FQNEAQ (reference sequence). In DNA, the CDR3 is TGTGCCAGCAGCCCTGTATTATATTACGAGCAGTACTTC. Its protein is CASSPVLYYEQYF.

The genes are TRBV28 and TRBJ2-7, with D perhaps TRBD1 (6 bases). The V and J ends lost 6 bases and 5 bases respectively, with 14 bases between them. CDR3 size: 13 residues. Germline CDR1 reads MDHEN; CDR2 reads SYDVKM. CDR3 in amino acids: CASRLTGPHEQYF. The CDR3 nucleotides read TGTGCCAGCAGACTCACAGGGCCCCACGAGCAGTACTTC.

This clonotype was detected ten times or more. This chain links TRBV27 with TRBJ2-5; D uncertain. The V gene's germline CDR1 is MNHEY and CDR2 SMNVEV (reference sequence). The CDR3 is 14 amino acids. Trimming pared 2 bases from V and 5 bases from J, leaving 12 bases between. In DNA form, the CDR3 reads TGTGCCAGCAGTTTAACACGGACCGGGGAGACCCAGTACTTC. This encodes CASSLTRTGETQYF.

In its sample, this clonotype was seen many times. V is TRBV20-1 and J is TRBJ2-7; 7 bases line up with TRBD1. Germline assignment: CDR1 DFQATT and CDR2 SNEGSKA (reference sequence). The CDR3 contains 12 residues. V dropped 4 bases and J dropped 5; count of bases not matched to a gene: 5. CDR3 DNA: TGCAGTGCTAAAAAGGGGGCCCACGAGCAGTACTTC. Amino acid sequence: CSAKKGAHEQYF.

This clonotype was counted at least ten times. CDR3 residues: CASMRESNYEQYF. In DNA, the CDR3 is TGTGCCAGCATGCGGGAATCCAACTACGAGCAGTACTTC. The chain employs TRBV28 and TRBJ2-7; D possibly corresponds to TRBD2 (6 bases). Germline lookup yields CDR1 MDHEN and CDR2 SYDVKM. CDR3 length: 13 amino acids. Between the trimmed V and J ends, which lost 7 bases and 3 bases, there was a span of 13 bases.

This clonotype was detected ten times or more. One end of the junction does not line up with germline, which may come from a read error. V and J are TRBV5-1 and TRBJ2-1; 13 nucleotides match TRBD2. The CDR3 is made up of 15 amino acids. Germline V CDR1 and CDR2: SGHRS, YFSETQ. The chain's CDR3 is CASSLGLAGVPEQFF. As DNA, the CDR3 is TGTGCCAGCAGCTTAGGACTAGCGGGAGTTCCTGAGCAGTTCTTC.

In this sample, this clonotype turned up once. V and J are TRBV24-1 and TRBJ2-3; 8 positions match TRBD2. This CDR3 has 17 amino acids. J lost 6 bases, V lost 9 bases, and 19 bases had no gene match. From germline, CDR1 is KGHDR and CDR2 SFDVKD. CDR3 DNA sequence: TGTGCCACCGGTGCCTTTCCGGGGGGGAGGGCGTCGGATACGCAGTATTTT. It codes for CATGAFPGGRASDTQYF.

The chain joins TRBV10-3 to TRBJ2-1; 8 bases align to TRBD2. Germline CDR1 and CDR2: ENHRY and SYGVKD. The CDR3 covers 14 residues. V lost 6 bases to trimming and J lost 5 bases; unmatched junction nucleotides: 6. The CDR3 here is CAISSTSENNEQFF. The DNA of the CDR3 is TGTGCCATCAGCTCGACTAGCGAAAACAATGAGCAGTTCTTC.

In regard to this clonotype: The junction shows a germline mismatch at one end, possibly a read error. The V gene is TRBV6-2 or TRBV6-3, the J gene TRBJ1-1; D not certain. This CDR3 region has 11 residues. CDR1 is MNHEY, CDR2 SVGEGT, per germline. The CDR3 DNA sequence: TGTGCCAGCAGGAGGAACACTGGAGCTTTCTTT. Translated, it gives CASRRNTGAFF.

This clonotype was seen at least ten times. V usage is TRBV18 and J usage is TRBJ1-1, with D perhaps TRBD1 (5 bases). The V gene's germline CDR1 is KGHSH and CDR2 LQKENI. The CDR3 is 15 residues long. V lost 3 bases to trimming and J lost 0 bases, with 11 bases between them. The CDR3 reads CASSPMTELNTEAFF. The CDR3 DNA is TGTGCCAGCTCACCGATGACAGAGTTGAACACTGAAGCTTTCTTT.

The rearrangement links TRBV19 to TRBJ2-2, with TRBD1 matching 7 bases. V dropped 3 bases and J dropped 4; count of bases not matched to a gene: 5. The CDR3 totals 15 residues. Germline lookup yields CDR1 LNHDA and CDR2 SQIVND (reference sequence). For the CDR3, the DNA is TGTGCCAGTAGTATGCGAGGGGGCGGCACCGGGGAGCTGTTTTTT. This codes for CASSMRGGGTGELFF.

CDR3 bases: TGCAGTGCTAGAGGGGGAGCGGGAGGGCCGGATACGCAGTATTTT. Protein product: CSARGGAGGPDTQYF. J is TRBJ2-3 and V is TRBV20-1; 10 positions agree with TRBD2. Germline CDR1 DFQATT, CDR2 SNEGSKA (reference sequence). The CDR3 runs to 15 residues. J gave up 6 bases and V 1 base, and 7 bases lay outside the gene matches.

The sample holds many counts of this clonotype. CDR3 coding DNA: TGTGCCAGCGGAATTGACCAGGGCGAGCAGTTCTTC. Amino acids: CASGIDQGEQFF. The chain recombines TRBV3-1 with TRBJ2-1, with a weak D call TRBD1 (5 bases). V was clipped by 8 bases and J by 10 bases, with 15 bases between them. The CDR3 is 12 amino acids. Germline loops: CDR1 LGHDT, CDR2 YNNKEL (reference sequence).

The V gene is TRBV27, the J gene TRBJ2-7, with D possibly being TRBD1 (6 bases). This CDR3 contains 13 residues. The V gene's germline CDR1 is MNHEY and CDR2 SMNVEV (reference sequence). Deletions cut 4 bases from V and 4 bases from J, with 11 bases between. The CDR3 is CASSSRGLYEQYF. CDR3 in DNA: TGTGCCAGCAGTTCCAGGGGTTTATACGAGCAGTACTTC.

The rearrangement joins TRBV7-2 to TRBJ1-2; D is possibly TRBD1 (5 bases). CDR1 and CDR2 from the germline V gene are SGHTA and FQGNSA. The length of the CDR3 is 13 residues. The ends were cut back, 4 bases at V and 8 bases at J, with 14 bases in the middle. CDR3 nucleotides: TGTGCCAGCAGCTGGGGACCAGGCCAGGGCTACACCTTC. It is translated as CASSWGPGQGYTF.

This clonotype has only a few counts. At one end, the junction sequence differs from germline, possibly due to a read error. The chain links TRBV20-1 to TRBJ2-4, with D possibly called TRBD1 or TRBD2 (5 bases each). Germline V gene data show CDR1 as DFQATT and CDR2 as SNEGSKA (reference sequence). There are 13 residues in the CDR3. DNA for the CDR3: TGCAGTGCTAGTGGGACGGATAAAAACATTCAGTGCTTC. This encodes CSASGTDKNIQCF.